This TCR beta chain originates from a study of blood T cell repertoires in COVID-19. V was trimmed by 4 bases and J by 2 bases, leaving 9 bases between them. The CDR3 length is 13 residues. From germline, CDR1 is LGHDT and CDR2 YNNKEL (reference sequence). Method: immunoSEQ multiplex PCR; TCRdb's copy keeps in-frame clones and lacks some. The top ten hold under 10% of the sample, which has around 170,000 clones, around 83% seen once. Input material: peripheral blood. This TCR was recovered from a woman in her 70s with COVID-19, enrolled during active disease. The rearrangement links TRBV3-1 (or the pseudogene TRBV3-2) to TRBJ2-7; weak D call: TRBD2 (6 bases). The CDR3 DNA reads TGTGCCAGCAGCCCCGGACTACCCTACGAGCAGTACTTC. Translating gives CASSPGLPYEQYF.